These T cell receptor beta chains were read from a single sample in a study of T cell responses to AZD1222 COVID-19 vaccine. Profiling relied on immunoSEQ multiplex PCR, and the TCRdb table lists in-frame clones only, not all of them. The data contain approximately 220,000 clones, approximately 94% of them singletons. This specimen was peripheral blood, taken on day 0 of MenACWY control vaccination. All receptors derive from an adult in good health. Each CDR3 is given with its conserved first and last residue. Each record gives: V gene, clone size, J gene, D gene, CDR3 protein, CDR3 DNA. D genes are given only for firm matches. Size values are once, few and many counts, or a class for expanded clones, and some rows have none.

TRBV5-6	NA	TRBJ1-1	NA	CASSFLGMSPPWAFF	TGTGCCAGCAGCTTTTTAGGGATGTCCCCCCCGTGGGCTTTCTTT
TRBV10-1	NA	TRBJ2-5	NA	CASSTGRETQYF	TGCGCCAGCTCAACAGGGAGGGAGACCCAGTACTTC
TRBV10-1	NA	TRBJ1-6	NA	CASSESAGYNSPLHF	TGCGCCAGCAGTGAGTCGGCAGGCTATAATTCACCCCTCCACTTT
TRBV28	NA	TRBJ1-1	NA	CASSSRGEAFF	TGTGCCAGCAGTAGTAGGGGTGAAGCTTTCTTT
TRBV7-2	NA	TRBJ2-7	TRBD2	CASGDPGTRTYEQYF	TGTGCCAGCGGGGATCCCGGGACTAGGACCTACGAGCAGTACTTC
TRBV4-3	NA	TRBJ2-3	TRBD2	CASSQDPAGLTDTQYF	TGCGCCAGCAGCCAAGATCCAGCGGGGCTCACAGATACGCAGTATTTT
TRBV25-1	NA	TRBJ2-7	TRBD1	CASRETGSSYEQYF	TGTGCCAGCAGGGAGACAGGGAGCTCCTACGAGCAGTACTTC
TRBV6-5	NA	TRBJ1-1	NA	CASSYSYGVTEAFF	TGTGCCAGCAGTTACTCTTATGGCGTCACTGAAGCTTTCTTT
TRBV7-6	NA	TRBJ1-1	TRBD1	CASSSTPTGGSTEAFF	TGTGCCAGCAGCTCCACCCCGACAGGGGGAAGCACTGAAGCTTTCTTT
TRBV27	NA	TRBJ1-5	TRBD1	CASSCQGAGKSNQPQHF	TGTGCCAGCAGTTGTCAGGGGGCAGGCAAAAGCAATCAGCCCCAGCATTTT
TRBV7-2	NA	TRBJ1-6	NA	CASSPGVHNSPLHF	TGTGCCAGCAGCCCTGGGGTGCATAATTCACCCCTCCACTTT
TRBV28	NA	TRBJ2-7	NA	CASSLPVHEQYF	TGTGCCAGCAGTTTACCCGTTCACGAGCAGTACTTC
TRBV2	NA	TRBJ1-1	TRBD1	CASRGGQGNTEAFF	TGTGCCAGCAGGGGGGGACAGGGGAACACTGAAGCTTTCTTT
TRBV7-2	NA	TRBJ2-5	NA	CASSFFSKETQYF	TGTGCCAGCAGCTTTTTCTCGAAAGAGACCCAGTACTTC
TRBV28	NA	TRBJ1-2	NA	CASSFRLEGYGYTF	TGTGCCAGCAGTTTCCGTTTAGAGGGCTATGGCTACACCTTC
TRBV7-2	NA	TRBJ2-7	NA	CASSLGRRGAYEQYF	TGTGCCAGCAGCTTAGGGAGGCGGGGAGCTTACGAGCAGTACTTC
TRBV7-9	NA	TRBJ1-3	TRBD1	CASSLEWDRGIRSGNTIYF	TGTGCCAGCAGCTTAGAATGGGACAGGGGCATACGCTCTGGAAACACCATATATTTT
TRBV7-9	NA	TRBJ2-1	NA	CASSMDGRYNEQFF	TGTGCCAGCAGTATGGACGGACGATACAATGAGCAGTTCTTC
TRBV3-1/TRBV3-2	NA	TRBJ2-7	TRBD1	CASSHPGQGVDEQYF	TGTGCCAGCAGCCATCCGGGACAGGGGGTGGACGAGCAGTACTTC
TRBV18	NA	TRBJ1-2	TRBD1	CATKLARGPYGYTF	TGTGCCACCAAATTAGCCAGGGGGCCTTATGGCTACACCTTC
TRBV27	NA	TRBJ1-6	NA	CASATLGRKGSPLHF	TGTGCCAGCGCGACTCTGGGCAGGAAAGGTTCACCCCTCCACTTT
TRBV20-1	NA	TRBJ1-4	TRBD1	CSASRQGRTNEKLFF	TGCAGTGCTAGTAGACAGGGTAGGACTAATGAAAAACTGTTTTTT
TRBV3-1/TRBV3-2	once	TRBJ1-5	TRBD1	CASSQDQGVGQPQHF	TGTGCCAGCAGCCAAGATCAGGGGGTCGGTCAGCCCCAGCATTTT
TRBV2	NA	TRBJ2-7	NA	CASGRGGNLHEQYF	TGTGCCAGTGGGAGGGGGGGGAACCTCCACGAGCAGTACTTC
TRBV2	few	TRBJ2-2	NA	CASSQGQGNTGELFF	TGTGCCAGCAGCCAAGGGCAGGGAAACACCGGGGAGCTGTTTTTT
TRBV6-1	NA	TRBJ1-5	NA	CASSAYQTISNQPQHF	TGTGCCAGCAGTGCGTACCAGACGATTAGCAATCAGCCCCAGCATTTT
TRBV7-9	NA	TRBJ2-3	TRBD1	CASSRQGTSTDTQYF	TGTGCCAGCAGCCGACAGGGGACTAGCACAGATACGCAGTATTTT
TRBV6-5	once	TRBJ1-2	TRBD1	CATRRTGGWYGYTF	TGTGCCACCAGGCGGACAGGGGGCTGGTATGGCTACACCTTC
TRBV19	NA	TRBJ1-5	NA	CASSIVGGTGKGPYSNQPQHF	TGTGCCAGTAGTATAGTAGGAGGAACAGGGAAGGGACCTTATAGCAATCAGCCCCAGCATTTT
TRBV12-3/TRBV12-4	once	TRBJ1-2	NA	CASSGGQVYGYTF	TGTGCCAGCAGCGGAGGACAAGTCTATGGCTACACCTTC
TRBV30	NA	TRBJ1-2	TRBD1	CAWRGNRDRGDYGYTF	TGTGCCTGGAGAGGGAACCGGGACAGGGGGGACTATGGCTACACCTTC
TRBV7-2	NA	TRBJ1-5	NA	CASSSQQGSNQPQHF	TGTGCCAGCAGCTCTCAGCAGGGAAGCAATCAGCCCCAGCATTTT
TRBV7-2	once	TRBJ2-7	NA	CASSLAVEQYF	TGTGCCAGCAGCTTAGCAGTCGAGCAGTACTTC
TRBV27	NA	TRBJ2-1	NA	CASRPGLPHNEQFF	TGTGCCAGCAGACCGGGACTTCCCCATAATGAGCAGTTCTTC
TRBV7-9	NA	TRBJ1-6	TRBD1	CASSHPGTGNSPLHF	TGTGCCAGCAGCCACCCCGGGACAGGGAATTCACCCCTCCACTTT
TRBV6-5	once	TRBJ1-1	NA	CASSSTGYLSNTEAFF	TGTGCCAGCAGTTCAACAGGTTATCTTTCCAACACTGAAGCTTTCTTT
TRBV9	once	TRBJ2-1	TRBD2	CASNTNKIAGGHGNNEQFF	TGTGCCAGCAATACGAATAAAATAGCGGGGGGCCATGGTAACAATGAGCAGTTCTTC
TRBV6-2/TRBV6-3	NA	TRBJ1-1	NA	CASSQTQGRSAEAFF	TGTGCCAGCAGCCAAACCCAGGGGAGGTCCGCTGAAGCTTTCTTT
TRBV6-5	NA	TRBJ2-2	NA	CASSIGSTGTGELFF	TGTGCCAGCAGCATCGGGTCAACGGGGACCGGGGAGCTGTTTTTT
TRBV7-8	NA	TRBJ2-5	NA	CASSSTGRQETQYF	TGTGCCAGCAGCTCGACAGGGAGGCAAGAGACCCAGTACTTC
TRBV15	NA	TRBJ1-5	NA	CATSVTLNQPQHF	TGTGCCACCAGCGTAACTTTGAATCAGCCCCAGCATTTT
TRBV4-2	NA	TRBJ1-4	NA	CASSQDRVGANEKLFF	TGTGCCAGCAGCCAAGACCGAGTAGGAGCTAATGAAAAACTGTTTTTT
TRBV7-2	once	TRBJ1-1	NA	CASSLAPKNTEAFF	TGTGCCAGCAGCTTAGCACCCAAGAACACTGAAGCTTTCTTT
TRBV6-5	NA	TRBJ1-2	TRBD1	CASSNDRAGGYTF	TGTGCCAGCAGCAATGACAGGGCGGGAGGCTACACCTTC
TRBV9	NA	TRBJ2-3	TRBD2	CASSVDPAGITDTQYF	TGTGCCAGCAGCGTAGACCCAGCGGGGATCACAGATACGCAGTATTTT